One sample yielded the 28 T cell receptor beta chains listed below, sequenced in a study of vaccination and CD4 T cells after COVID-19. The Oncomine TCR Beta short-read assay was what sequenced the DNA obtained from cultured CD4+ T cells. MiXCR was run by TCRdb on the PCR reads, yielding one entry per CDR3 protein. Here the sample spans just over 3,500 distinct CDR3 sequences, 30% to 40% being singletons. These receptors have no identified antigens. Treatment in this sample: approximately 11-day PBMC culture with coronavirus spike peptide pools or control peptides (ViraFEST assay). The sequenced sample was CD4+ T cells from blood, cultured in vitro. The receptor set was obtained from a human donor who had recovered from COVID-19.

By share, this clonotype counts as large. The chain couples TRBV27 to TRBJ2-1, with D maybe TRBD2 (6 bases). The germline CDR1 and CDR2 sequences are MNHEY and SMNVEV (reference sequence). The CDR3 contains 16 residues. The V and J ends lost 3 bases and 5 bases respectively, with 17 bases between them. The CDR3 nucleotides are TGTGCCAGCAGTTTTGCGTCGGGGGAGTCTGACAATGAGCAGTTCTTC. It yields the protein CASSFASGESDNEQFF.

In this sample, this clonotype turned up once. The CDR3 region is CASTQDRDTEAFF. The CDR3 DNA sequence: TGTGCCAGCACGCAGGACAGAGACACTGAAGCTTTCTTT. The gene calls are TRBV2 and TRBJ1-1; maybe TRBD1 (6 bases). The V and J ends lost 7 bases and 3 bases respectively, with 12 bases between them. The CDR3 totals 13 residues. Germline V gives CDR1 SNHLY, CDR2 FYNNEI.

This rearrangement joins TRBV20-1 to TRBJ2-3; D is undetermined. Germline assignment: CDR1 DFQATT and CDR2 SNEGSKA (reference sequence). This CDR3 spans 12 amino acids. Trimming shortened V by 2 bases and J by 5 bases, and 8 bases separated the two germline ends. The CDR3 DNA follows: TGCAGTGCTAGACTGGCCATAGATACGCAGTATTTT. Protein: CSARLAIDTQYF.

This clonotype has more than one count but fewer than ten. The gene calls are TRBV6-1 and TRBJ2-3; 9 nucleotides agree with TRBD2. This CDR3 contains 15 residues. V dropped 6 bases and J dropped 5; count of bases not matched to a gene: 9. Per germline, CDR1 MNHNS and CDR2 SASEGT. CDR3: CASSRFSGSRDTQYF. CDR3 DNA: TGTGCCAGCAGCAGATTTAGCGGGAGTAGAGATACGCAGTATTTT.

This sequence joins TRBV12-3 or TRBV12-4 and TRBJ1-1, with unresolved D. This CDR3 spans 14 amino acids. With 5 bases removed from V and 4 bases from J, the gap between germline ends came to 14 bases. In DNA form, the CDR3 reads TGTGCCAGCAGTGTCCAATCCTGGGGCACTGAAGCTTTCTTT. Protein: CASSVQSWGTEAFF.

This clonotype was seen once. The rearrangement uses TRBV20-1 and TRBJ2-7; D gene ambiguous. V lost 5 bases, J lost 0 bases, and 8 bases lay in between. This CDR3 is 12 amino acids long. Germline-derived CDR1 and CDR2 are DFQATT and SNEGSKA (reference sequence). The CDR3 protein is CSARRTSYEQYF. The CDR3 DNA reads as TGCAGTGCTCGTCGAACCTCCTACGAGCAGTACTTC.

The chain carries TRBV19 and TRBJ1-2; 12 nucleotides agree with TRBD1. This CDR3 is built from 15 residues. The germline V gene encodes CDR1 LNHDA and CDR2 SQIVND (reference sequence). V trimming: 7 bases; J trimming: 8 bases; junction bases outside the gene matches: 11. CDR3 nucleotide sequence: TGTGCCAGTATCGATCCGGGACAGGGGGCGTGGGGCTACACCTTC. It codes for CASIDPGQGAWGYTF.

Regarding this clonotype: Possible read error: a much larger clone is one base away. This likely comes from a read error, as the CDR3 has no conserved phenylalanine or tryptophan at its end. This chain joins TRBV7-2 and TRBJ1-2; a possible D gene is TRBD1 (5 bases). This CDR3 has 17 residues. Trimming pared 5 bases from V and 0 bases from J, leaving 19 bases between. CDR1 and CDR2 from the germline V gene are SGHTA and FQGNSA. The CDR3 DNA follows: TGTGCCAGCAGCCATATCTACAACAGGCAAACTAACTATGGCTACACCCTC. It yields the protein CASSHIYNRQTNYGYTL.

The CDR3 spells CSARHPGYTQYF. The DNA of the CDR3 is TGCAGTGCTAGACATCCCGGTTATACGCAGTATTTT. The chain joins TRBV20-1 to TRBJ2-3; D call uncertain. Germline lookup yields CDR1 DFQATT and CDR2 SNEGSKA (reference sequence). CDR3 length: 12 residues. The V and J ends lost 2 bases and 7 bases respectively, with 10 bases between them.

This clonotype was counted between two and nine times. This chain joins TRBV6-1 and TRBJ1-6, with 7 nucleotides matching TRBD1. CDR1 MNHNS and CDR2 SASEGT come from the germline V gene. CDR3 size: 16 residues. Unmatched junction bases numbered 10, after V lost 5 bases and J lost 6 bases. The chain's CDR3 is CASSPPGQTSNSPLHF. The CDR3 region has the DNA TGTGCCAGCAGTCCTCCGGGACAGACTTCTAATTCACCCCTCCACTTT.

This clonotype was found a few times. The rearrangement uses TRBV19 and TRBJ1-1; a possible D gene is TRBD1 (6 bases). Germline-derived CDR1 and CDR2 are LNHDA and SQIVND (reference sequence). The CDR3 sequence is 18 residues long. The V end lost 1 base, the J end lost 1 base, and 19 bases lay between the germline ends. CDR3 DNA: TGTGCCAGTAGTATAGGGGGGGAGTCAGCAGGGGCGAACACTGAAGCTTTCTTT. Residues: CASSIGGESAGANTEAFF.

The chain joins TRBV27 to TRBJ1-6; tentatively, D is TRBD1 (6 bases). With 6 bases removed from V and 12 bases from J, the gap between germline ends came to 21 bases. Germline V CDR1 and CDR2: MNHEY, SMNVEV (reference sequence). This CDR3 is 15 amino acids long. CDR3 coding DNA: TGTGCCAGCAGCATAAGGGGGGGCCCGGGTCGACCCCTCCACTTT. It is translated as CASSIRGGPGRPLHF.

The chain joins TRBV20-1 to TRBJ2-3; either TRBD1 or TRBD2 may fit D (6 bases each). Germline V gives CDR1 DFQATT, CDR2 SNEGSKA (reference sequence). The V end was cut by 1 base, the J end by 5 bases, with 19 bases between. This CDR3 contains 16 residues. As DNA, the CDR3 is TGCAGTGCTAGAGTCGTCGCCCCGGGGGCCGGAGATACGCAGTATTTT. This encodes CSARVVAPGAGDTQYF.

This clonotype was observed a few times. The V gene is TRBV20-1, the J gene TRBJ2-1; TRBD2 matches at 7 bases. CDR1 is DFQATT, CDR2 SNEGSKA, per germline (reference sequence). V lost 6 bases, J lost 8 bases, and 13 bases stayed unmatched. CDR3 length: 14 residues. CDR3 amino acids: CSALKAGVIYEQFF. CDR3 bases: TGCAGTGCATTGAAGGCGGGAGTTATCTATGAGCAGTTCTTC.

This rearrangement joins TRBV12-3 or TRBV12-4 to TRBJ2-5; 11 bases match TRBD1. The CDR3 consists of 14 residues. V dropped 6 bases and J dropped 5; count of bases not matched to a gene: 5. The CDR3 region is CASSWDRGVETQYF. DNA for the CDR3: TGTGCCAGCAGCTGGGACAGGGGGGTCGAGACCCAGTACTTC.

This clonotype was seen a handful of times. The chain couples TRBV7-9 to TRBJ2-7, with a possible D match to TRBD1 (5 bases). Germline lookup yields CDR1 SEHNR and CDR2 FQNEAQ (reference sequence). The V gene lost 1 base and the J gene lost 1 base, with 14 bases spanning the gap. CDR3 size: 16 residues. CDR3 protein: CASSLVGDSRSYEQYF. The CDR3 region has the DNA TGTGCCAGCAGCTTAGTAGGGGATTCACGTTCCTACGAGCAGTACTTC.

The sample holds a few counts of this clonotype. The V gene is TRBV20-1, the J gene TRBJ1-2, with D perhaps TRBD1 (5 bases). The CDR3 runs 14 residues. The V gene's germline CDR1 is DFQATT and CDR2 SNEGSKA (reference sequence). V lost 3 bases, J lost 7 bases, and 18 bases lay in between. The CDR3 loop is CSARDPRQLLGYTF. Here the CDR3 DNA reads TGCAGTGCTAGGGACCCAAGACAGCTACTTGGCTACACCTTC.

By its share, this clonotype is medium-sized. This rearrangement joins TRBV19 to TRBJ1-5, with D tentatively TRBD1 (6 bases). The CDR3 length is 16 residues. Germline CDR1 and CDR2: LNHDA and SQIVND (reference sequence). Deletions cut 0 bases from V and 3 bases from J, with 12 bases between. DNA for the CDR3: TGTGCCAGTAGTATAGACCCTACAGGGTTCAATCAGCCCCAGCATTTT. It is translated as CASSIDPTGFNQPQHF.

This clonotype was found a few times. This chain links TRBV2 with TRBJ1-2; no definite D call. The CDR3 loop spans 13 amino acids. The germline V gene encodes CDR1 SNHLY and CDR2 FYNNEI. V lost 0 bases and J 3 bases, leaving 5 bases between the germline ends. CDR3 in amino acids: CASSEANYYGYTF. CDR3 coding DNA: TGTGCCAGCAGTGAAGCAAACTACTATGGCTACACCTTC.

By its share, this clonotype is medium-sized. The chain joins TRBV4-3 to TRBJ2-2; 7 bases map to TRBD2. Germline values: CDR1 LGHNA, CDR2 YSLEER. This CDR3 spans 18 amino acids. V shed 0 bases and J 1 base; nucleotides not matched to a gene: 8. The CDR3 sequence: CASSQEALAALNTGELFF. DNA of the CDR3: TGCGCCAGCAGCCAAGAAGCGCTAGCGGCCTTGAACACCGGGGAGCTGTTTTTT.

The V call is TRBV11-3, the J call TRBJ1-2, with TRBD1 matching 8 bases. The trim removed 5 bases at V and 8 bases at J, leaving 10 bases unmatched. The CDR3 extends over 14 amino acids. Per the germline V gene, CDR1 is SGHNT and CDR2 is YENEEA. CDR3 protein: CASSPGQGRTGYTF. In DNA, the CDR3 is TGTGCCAGCAGCCCTGGACAGGGTAGGACCGGCTACACCTTC.

V usage is TRBV2 and J usage is TRBJ1-2; D unclear. CDR3 length equals 13 residues. V dropped 4 bases and J dropped 5 bases, with 11 bases sitting between them. Per germline, CDR1 SNHLY and CDR2 FYNNEI. Here the CDR3 DNA reads TGTGCCAGCAGTGTTGACCGAGGGTATGGCTACACCTTC. Its protein is CASSVDRGYGYTF.

There are a few counts of this clonotype. The chain links TRBV6-4 to TRBJ2-1, with a weak D call TRBD1 (6 bases). V was pared by 3 bases and J by 0 bases, with 9 bases between. The CDR3 loop spans 15 amino acids. Germline CDR1 is MRHNA and CDR2 is SNTAGT. CDR3 bases: TGTGCCAGCAGTGATACGGACAGCTCCTACAATGAGCAGTTCTTC. Its protein is CASSDTDSSYNEQFF.

This clonotype was picked up a small number of times. The V and J genes are TRBV20-1 and TRBJ1-5, with 7 positions matching TRBD1. With V trimmed by 6 bases and J by 1 base, 3 bases remained unmatched. Germline CDR1 reads DFQATT; CDR2 reads SNEGSKA (reference sequence). This CDR3 region has 13 residues. The CDR3 DNA reads TGCAGTGCGACAGGGAACAGCAATCAGCCCCAGCATTTT. Encoded protein: CSATGNSNQPQHF.

The V gene is TRBV5-1, the J gene TRBJ2-3, with unresolved D. CDR3 length: 14 amino acids. Trimming took off 0 bases at V and 1 base at J, with 6 bases between the two ends. The germline V gene encodes CDR1 SGHRS and CDR2 YFSETQ. CDR3 in amino acids: CASSLEGRTDTQYF. The CDR3 DNA follows: TGCGCCAGCAGCTTGGAAGGTCGCACAGATACGCAGTATTTT.

This chain connects TRBV25-1 to TRBJ2-3; tentatively, D is TRBD2 (5 bases). With 6 bases removed from V and 2 bases from J, the gap between germline ends came to 39 bases. CDR1 and CDR2 (germline): MGHDK, SYGVNS. This CDR3 contains 23 residues. The CDR3 region is CASSQNPLPGPVLGGTDTDTQYF. In nucleotides, the CDR3 is TGTGCCAGCAGCCAAAACCCCCTCCCAGGTCCGGTCCTCGGAGGAACCGACACAGATACGCAGTATTTT. The full variable domain, rest sourced from reference TRBV25-1 and TRBJ2-3, is EADIYQTPRYLVIGTGKKITLECSQTMGHDKMYWYQQDPGMELHLIHYSYGVNSTEKGDLSSESTVSRIRTEHFPLTLESARPSHTSQYLCASSQNPLPGPVLGGTDTDTQYFGPGTRLTVL.

The chain carries TRBV7-2 and TRBJ2-3; 10 nucleotides line up with TRBD2. The CDR3 totals 16 residues. Trimming took 4 bases from V and 4 from J; bases not matched to a gene: 8. Germline V gene lookup returns CDR1 SGHTA and CDR2 FQGNSA. DNA for the CDR3: TGTGCCAGCAGCTACCGACCTAGCGGGAGCGCAGATACGCAGTATTTT. It encodes CASSYRPSGSADTQYF.

In this sample, this clonotype turned up a few times. The rearrangement joins TRBV6-5 to TRBJ1-4; TRBD1 agrees at 7 bases. Germline assignment: CDR1 MNHEY and CDR2 SVGAGI. CDR3 length equals 16 residues. V was pared by 0 bases and J by 7 bases, with 8 bases of the junction left unmatched. In DNA form, the CDR3 reads TGTGCCAGCAGTTACTCGCCAGGGGGGGAACGTGAAAAACTGTTTTTT. This sequence encodes CASSYSPGGEREKLFF.